This TCR beta chain was found in a study of blood T cell repertoires in COVID-19. About the study: COVID-19 samples, acute and convalescent, were from the United States, Italy and Spain.

Germline CDR1 MNHEY, CDR2 SVGAGI. CDR3 length: 14 residues. Trimming took 4 bases from V and 7 from J; bases not matched to a gene: 7. Per the original data handling: Reference gene primer amplification in the assay estimated nucleated cell counts. The method was immunoSEQ multiplex PCR; TCRdb's version includes in-frame clones alone and lacks a portion of them. The D gene and trimming were derived from the DNA, and the V and J assignments and clone size from that table. Of under 550,000 clones listed, about 87% are singletons. This TCR was recovered from a man aged 18 to 35 with COVID-19, enrolled during active disease. The genes are TRBV6-5 and TRBJ1-5, with 7 bases aligning to TRBD1. Sequencing was done on a sample of peripheral blood. CDR3 sequence (DNA): TGTGCCAGCAGTTTCACAGGGGTAGGGCAGCCCCAGCATTTT. This codes for CASSFTGVGQPQHF.